The next 21 T cell receptor beta chains were all read from a single sample in a study of control samples from healthy donors and cancer patients. Repertoires were generated with immunoSEQ multiplex PCR, while TCRdb's copy carries only in-frame clones and drops some. The sample records about 140,000 clones, 80% to 95% being singletons. Material: blood. The receptors stem from a man aged 25-45 years in good health.

The chain employs TRBV28 and TRBJ1-6, with 8 nucleotides matching TRBD1. CDR3 length: 15 amino acids. Germline trimming cut 3 bases from V and 4 bases from J; bases unmatched to any gene: 2. The V gene's germline CDR1 is MDHEN and CDR2 SYDVKM. CDR3 region: CASSLDRAYNSPLHF. The CDR3 bases are TGTGCCAGCAGTTTGGACAGGGCTTATAATTCACCCCTCCACTTT.

The chain links TRBV28 to TRBJ1-5, with 10 bases fitting TRBD1. With 5 bases clipped from V and 7 bases from J, the junction kept 11 bases outside the gene matches. Per the germline V gene, CDR1 is MDHEN and CDR2 is SYDVKM. The CDR3 runs to 16 residues. The CDR3, as DNA: TGTGCCAGCAGTGAACCCGGGACAGGGGTTTTCCAGCCCCAGCATTTT. It encodes CASSEPGTGVFQPQHF. The entire variable domain, with the rest obtained from reference TRBV28 and TRBJ1-5, is as follows: DVKVTQSSRYLVKRTGEKVFLECVQDMDHENMFWYRQDPGLGLRLIYFSYDVKMKEKGDIPEGYSVSREKKERFSLILESASTNQTSMYLCASSEPGTGVFQPQHFGDGTRLSIL.

The CDR3, as DNA: TGTGCCAGCAGCAAAGGGTATAGACAGGGAAACTATGGCTACACCTTC. Protein: CASSKGYRQGNYGYTF. This rearrangement joins TRBV4-2 to TRBJ1-2, with TRBD1 matching 7 bases. From germline, CDR1 is LGHNA and CDR2 YNFKEQ. The V and J ends lost 5 bases and 2 bases, in that order; junction bases with no gene match: 11. There are 16 residues in the CDR3.

The chain recombines TRBV2 with TRBJ2-3, with D possibly being TRBD2 (6 bases). Germline CDR1 SNHLY, CDR2 FYNNEI. This CDR3 comprises 14 residues. The V gene lost 6 bases and the J gene lost 1 base, with 11 bases spanning the gap. The CDR3 DNA reads as TGTGCCAGCAGAGTTGCGGGACGCACAGATACGCAGTATTTT. Protein: CASRVAGRTDTQYF.

The V gene is TRBV4-2, the J gene TRBJ2-1; TRBD2 aligns across 13 bases. The germline gives CDR1 LGHNA, CDR2 YNFKEQ. The ends lost 0 bases at V and 7 bases at J; junction bases unmatched: 6. The CDR3 has 17 residues. The CDR3: CASSQDFGTSGMNEQFF. The CDR3 nucleotides read TGTGCCAGCAGCCAAGATTTTGGGACTAGCGGGATGAATGAGCAGTTCTTC.

This rearrangement joins TRBV19 to TRBJ2-7; TRBD1 might be the D (6 bases). CDR3 length: 13 residues. Trimming shortened V by 7 bases and J by 1 base, and 11 bases separated the two germline ends. Per germline, CDR1 LNHDA and CDR2 SQIVND (reference sequence). This chain's CDR3 is CASKGDKSYEQYF. The CDR3 coding sequence is TGTGCCAGTAAGGGGGACAAATCCTACGAGCAGTACTTC.

The chain has TRBV28 and TRBJ2-7; D not certain. V lost 3 bases to trimming and J lost 6 bases, with 12 bases between them. Germline V CDR1 and CDR2: MDHEN, SYDVKM. The CDR3 is 13 residues long. The CDR3 here is CASSFPLHSEQYF. The CDR3 region has the DNA TGTGCCAGCAGTTTTCCCCTTCATAGCGAGCAGTACTTC.

The rearrangement joins TRBV24-1 to TRBJ1-1, with D uncertain. The CDR3 covers 18 residues. From germline, CDR1 is KGHDR and CDR2 SFDVKD. V lost 2 bases and J lost 1, with 19 bases in between. The CDR3 spells CATSDSPPERIPNTEAFF. The CDR3 bases are TGTGCCACCAGTGATTCGCCCCCGGAAAGGATCCCGAACACTGAAGCTTTCTTT.

The rearrangement joins TRBV5-1 to TRBJ2-3; 10 positions match TRBD2. This CDR3 contains 16 residues. Germline V lookup: CDR1 SGHRS, CDR2 YFSETQ. V was pared by 1 base and J by 1 base, with 3 bases of the junction left unmatched. The CDR3 DNA follows: TGCGCCAGCAGCTTGCTAGGACTAGCGGGCACAGATACGCAGTATTTT. It encodes CASSLLGLAGTDTQYF.

This chain connects TRBV6-2 or TRBV6-3 to TRBJ2-6; no clear D gene. V dropped 5 bases and J dropped 0 bases, with 5 bases sitting between them. The CDR3 consists of 14 residues. Germline loops: CDR1 MNHEY, CDR2 SVGEGT. CDR3 protein: CASSHNSGANVLTF. The DNA of the CDR3 is TGTGCCAGCAGTCACAACTCTGGGGCCAACGTCCTGACTTTC.

The chain couples TRBV28 to TRBJ2-1, with TRBD1 matching over 9 bases. The trim removed 5 bases at V and 4 bases at J, leaving 6 bases unmatched. This CDR3 is built from 15 residues. CDR1 and CDR2 (germline): MDHEN, SYDVKM. The CDR3 DNA follows: TGTGCCAGCAGTATTGGACAGGGGACATACAATGAGCAGTTCTTC. This translates into CASSIGQGTYNEQFF.

The V and J genes are TRBV7-2 and TRBJ1-1; D gene ambiguous. Germline CDR1 reads SGHTA; CDR2 reads FQGNSA. There are 13 residues in the CDR3. Trimming left V 4 bases short and J 4 bases short, with 10 bases between. The CDR3 spells CASSSQGGTEAFF. CDR3 bases: TGTGCCAGCAGCTCACAAGGCGGCACTGAAGCTTTCTTT.

The chain joins TRBV12-5 to TRBJ1-4; D remains unclear. The CDR3 loop spans 15 amino acids. Germline assignment: CDR1 LGHNT and CDR2 FRNRAP. The V and J ends lost 4 bases and 8 bases respectively, with 17 bases between them. For the CDR3, the DNA is TGTGCTAGTGGTTCGCCGCGTGGAGTAGGGGAAAAACTGTTTTTT. It translates to CASGSPRGVGEKLFF.

The V and J genes are TRBV2 and TRBJ1-6; 8 bases fit TRBD1. Germline V gene data show CDR1 as SNHLY and CDR2 as FYNNEI. The junction had 4 bases not matched to a gene; V was cut back by 6 bases and J by 6 bases. The CDR3 totals 14 residues. CDR3 DNA sequence: TGTGCCAGCAGGCAGGGGGCTGTTAATTCACCCCTCCACTTT. Residues: CASRQGAVNSPLHF.

This clone appeared a single time. The rearrangement uses TRBV27 and TRBJ1-5; TRBD1 agrees at 7 bases. The V gene end was trimmed by 6 bases and the J gene end by 2 bases; junction bases not matched to a gene: 7. The CDR3 totals 15 residues. Per germline, CDR1 MNHEY and CDR2 SMNVEV (reference sequence). The CDR3 sequence: CASSAGGSGNQPQHF. CDR3 coding DNA: TGTGCCAGCAGCGCAGGGGGATCGGGCAATCAGCCCCAGCATTTT.

This sequence joins TRBV7-8 and TRBJ2-1, with TRBD2 matching over 9 bases. The CDR3 is 15 residues long. Germline trimming cut 1 base from V and 5 bases from J; bases unmatched to any gene: 3. Germline V gives CDR1 SGHVS, CDR2 FQNEAQ. DNA of the CDR3: TGTGCCAGCAGCTTAGAGGCGGGAGGGGACAATGAGCAGTTCTTC. This translates into CASSLEAGGDNEQFF.

In DNA, the CDR3 is TGTGCCATCAGGCTAGGTGCGCGGCAGGCCAACTATGGCTACACCTTC. This gives the protein CAIRLGARQANYGYTF. The V call is TRBV10-3, the J call TRBJ1-2; D not certain. Germline V gene lookup returns CDR1 ENHRY and CDR2 SYGVKD. Trimming shortened V by 6 bases and J by 2 bases, and 19 bases separated the two germline ends. This CDR3 is 16 amino acids long.

The rearrangement uses TRBV6-5 and TRBJ1-1, with D perhaps matching TRBD1 (5 bases). The V gene lost 7 bases and the J gene lost 0 bases, with 12 bases spanning the gap. Germline assignment: CDR1 MNHEY and CDR2 SVGAGI. This CDR3 is 14 amino acids long. This CDR3 reads CASIGGNLNTEAFF. The CDR3 region has the DNA TGTGCCAGCATTGGGGGGAACTTGAACACTGAAGCTTTCTTT.

The V and J genes are TRBV28 and TRBJ2-3; D is perhaps TRBD2 (7 bases). The germline CDR1 and CDR2 sequences are MDHEN and SYDVKM. The CDR3 is made up of 14 amino acids. V lost 6 bases to trimming and J lost 3 bases, with 13 bases between them. The chain's CDR3 is CASREGGVTDTQYF. CDR3 coding DNA: TGTGCCAGCAGGGAGGGGGGGGTAACAGATACGCAGTATTTT.

The rearrangement links TRBV7-9 to TRBJ1-5; the D is unclear. The CDR3 sequence is 15 residues long. The V end was cut by 5 bases, the J end by 3 bases, with 14 bases between. Germline CDR1 reads SEHNR; CDR2 reads FQNEAQ (reference sequence). The CDR3, as DNA: TGTGCCAGCAGCGCATCCGGGATAGACAATCAGCCCCAGCATTTT. Translating it yields CASSASGIDNQPQHF.

A note on this clone: Additional DNA sequences in this sample encode the identical CDR3. This chain joins TRBV3-1 (or the pseudogene TRBV3-2) and TRBJ2-1, with a weak D call TRBD2 (5 bases). Trimming left V 1 base short and J 1 base short, with 5 bases between. This CDR3 has 14 amino acids. In germline, CDR1 is LGHDT, CDR2 YNNKEL (reference sequence). CDR3 bases: TGTGCCAGCAGCCAAGCGGGATCCTACAATGAGCAGTTCTTC. It translates to CASSQAGSYNEQFF.